The clone carrying this TCR beta chain was seen only once. Antigen unknown. V dropped 5 bases and J dropped 7 bases, with 15 bases sitting between them. Germline V CDR1 and CDR2: MNHNS, SASEGT. The CDR3 extends over 14 amino acids. Assay used: immunoSEQ multiplex PCR; TCRdb lists only in-frame clones, some missing. The data hold tens of thousands of clones, with about nine tenths observed a single time. The sample originates from a study of graft-versus-host responses after intestinal transplantation. Study as a whole: Multivisceral, liver-intestinal, or isolated intestinal grafts were transplanted into recipients. Anti-thymocyte globulin was used for induction in all recipients, who then took tacrolimus and steroids for approximately 3 years.

The study's findings and limits: When patients had graft-donor T cell macrochimerism, their allografts held high graft-versus-host to host-versus-graft clonal ratios. GvH clonotypes were identified within recipient marrow, with a subset emerging first in ileum or blood.

The sequence was obtained from a human donor who was the organ donor for an intestinal transplant. The chain joins TRBV6-1 to TRBJ1-5; D might be TRBD1 (6 bases). Sequenced here: unstimulated CD4+ T cells sorted from spleen or lymph node cells, sampled before transplant. DNA for the CDR3: TGTGCCAGCAGTACCTTCAGGGGAATCCAGCCCCAGCATTTT. This codes for CASSTFRGIQPQHF.